A single sample gave rise to the 8 T cell receptor beta chains below, sequenced in a study of T cells in women clearing cervical HPV infection. Repertoires were generated with immunoSEQ multiplex PCR, while TCRdb's copy carries only in-frame clones and drops some. The sample totals approximately 30,000 clones. Sequenced input: blood buffy coat. The receptors here all came from a woman between 18 and 70 years old with a cervical HPV16 infection that either progressed to CIN3+ or cleared (not recorded which).

Turning to this clone: Sequencing ends 3 residues short of the CDR3 end; the germline J gene provides the rest. V usage is TRBV7-8 and J usage is TRBJ2-7; tentative D call: TRBD2 (7 bases). CDR3 length: 15 amino acids. Germline CDR1 reads SGHVS; CDR2 reads FQNEAQ. V was clipped by 2 bases and J by 6 bases, with 17 bases between them. The sequenced part of the CDR3 DNA is TGTGCCAGCAGCTTAAGGCGGGAGAGGGGGACCGAG. Translation: CASSLRRERGTE. In full, the CDR3 reads CASSLRRERGTEQYF.

Notes on this clone: The observed sequence ends 3 residues before the CDR3 terminus, with the missing tail filled in from the germline J gene. The chain links TRBV20-1 to TRBJ2-7; TRBD1 might be the D (6 bases). Germline CDR1 reads DFQATT; CDR2 reads SNEGSKA (reference sequence). Trimming left V 4 bases short and J 0 bases short, with 13 bases between. The CDR3 runs 14 residues. CDR3 in amino acids: CSATQTGDSYEQYF. The sequenced CDR3 bases are TGCAGTGCTACACAGACAGGAGACTCCTACGAG.

Regarding this clone: The read ends 3 residues shy of where the CDR3 ends; the end is completed using the germline J gene. The rearrangement joins TRBV19 to TRBJ1-2; D is possibly TRBD1 (6 bases). The germline V gene encodes CDR1 LNHDA and CDR2 SQIVND (reference sequence). There are 16 residues in the CDR3. The DNA read from the CDR3 is TGTGCCAGTAGTATCAGGGGACGTCAGGGAACATACGAC. This codes for CASSIRGRQGTYD. The CDR3 reads in full as CASSIRGRQGTYDYTF.

Concerning this clone: The DNA ends 3 residues before the CDR3 does, and the rest of the CDR3 is filled in from the germline J gene. The chain carries TRBV5-1 and TRBJ2-7; 10 bases match TRBD1. Per germline, CDR1 SGHRS and CDR2 YFSETQ. Unmatched junction bases numbered 6, after V lost 3 bases and J lost 0 bases. This CDR3 contains 16 residues. CDR3 loop: CASSSGGQGSSYEQYF. Incomplete CDR3 DNA: TGCGCCAGCAGCTCGGGGGGACAGGGGAGCTCCTACGAG.

Comments on this clone: The CDR3 end falls 3 residues outside the read, so it is completed with the germline J gene. This CDR3 is also generated by other DNA sequences in the sample. The V gene is TRBV6-2 or TRBV6-3, the J gene TRBJ2-7; 12 nucleotides agree with TRBD2. V shed 6 bases and J 0 bases; nucleotides not matched to a gene: 3. The CDR3 covers 15 residues. The germline V gene encodes CDR1 MNHEY and CDR2 SVGEGT. The part of the CDR3 DNA that was read is TGTGCCAGCAGACAACTAGCGGGAGGCTCCTACGAG. It yields the protein CASRQLAGGSYE. The CDR3 in its entirety is CASRQLAGGSYEQYF.

Turning to this clone: The read ends 3 residues shy of where the CDR3 ends; the end is completed using the germline J gene. The chain joins TRBV29-1 to TRBJ1-5; 8 nucleotides agree with TRBD1. Germline V lookup: CDR1 SQVTM, CDR2 ANQGSEA. V was clipped by 4 bases and J by 1 base; unmatched bases: 3. This CDR3 comprises 14 residues. The CDR3 is CSVGQGTSNQPQHF. Partial CDR3 DNA: TGCAGCGTTGGACAGGGGACGAGCAATCAGCCC.

Of note for this clone: The sequenced fragment ends 3 residues before the CDR3 boundary, so the rest is inferred from the germline J gene. V gene TRBV7-8 combines with J gene TRBJ1-4; 8 positions agree with TRBD1. This CDR3 comprises 14 residues. Germline CDR1 reads SGHVS; CDR2 reads FQNEAQ. The CDR3 sequence is CASSLGIGDRKLFF. The CDR3 DNA, read in part, is TGTGCCAGCAGCTTGGGGATAGGGGACAGGAAA.

About this clone: The read finishes 3 residues shy of the CDR3 end, and the germline J gene is used to complete it. This rearrangement joins TRBV7-2 to TRBJ2-5, with TRBD1 matching over 7 bases. Germline V CDR1 and CDR2: SGHTA, FQGNSA. This CDR3 contains 14 residues. The trim removed 4 bases at V and 5 bases at J, leaving 7 bases unmatched. The DNA read from the CDR3 is TGTGCCAGCAGCTCCAGGGACAGTCTTGAGACC. This sequence encodes CASSSRDSLET. The full CDR3 protein is CASSSRDSLETQYF.